These T cell receptor beta chains were read from a single sample in a study of T cells in Graves' hyperthyroidism and ophthalmopathy. A single record per CDR3 protein comes from TCRdb applying MiXCR to the multiplex PCR reads. The table includes approximately 590,000 distinct CDR3 sequences, around 14% detected once. Sample: blood. The receptors come from a woman aged 25-40 years with Graves' hyperthyroidism. Both conserved end residues are part of each CDR3. Each record gives: V gene, D gene, clone size, J gene, CDR3 protein, CDR3 DNA. A D gene is named only where the DNA matches it firmly. A clone size is listed for some rows: how often the clone was seen (once, few, many), or a class if it is expanded.

V gene: TRBV20-1; D gene: NA; clone size: many; J gene: TRBJ2-7; CDR3 protein: CSARDDPGTRIYEQYF; CDR3 DNA: TGCAGTGCTAGAGATGATCCCGGGACTCGAATCTACGAGCAGTACTTC
V gene: TRBV10-3; D gene: NA; clone size: few; J gene: TRBJ1-1; CDR3 protein: CAISDGASRAFF; CDR3 DNA: TGTGCCATCAGTGACGGGGCCAGTCGGGCTTTCTTT
V gene: TRBV29-1; D gene: TRBD1; clone size: many; J gene: TRBJ2-3; CDR3 protein: CSVMTGRDTQYF; CDR3 DNA: TGCAGCGTTATGACAGGGCGAGATACGCAGTATTTT
V gene: TRBV7-2; D gene: NA; clone size: many; J gene: TRBJ2-7; CDR3 protein: CASSLLSGDYEQYF; CDR3 DNA: TGTGCCAGCAGCTTACTATCCGGAGACTACGAGCAGTACTTC
V gene: TRBV27; D gene: TRBD2; clone size: many; J gene: TRBJ2-7; CDR3 protein: CASSLTAGVSYEQYF; CDR3 DNA: TGTGCCAGCAGTTTAACCGCGGGAGTATCCTACGAGCAGTACTTC
V gene: TRBV6-2/TRBV6-3; D gene: NA; clone size: few; J gene: TRBJ1-1; CDR3 protein: CASVGGLNTEAFF; CDR3 DNA: TGTGCCAGCGTGGGTGGATTGAACACTGAAGCTTTCTTT
V gene: TRBV6-2/TRBV6-3; D gene: NA; clone size: NA; J gene: TRBJ1-1; CDR3 protein: CASSWPTGGLLGTEAFF; CDR3 DNA: TGTGCCAGCAGTTGGCCGACGGGGGGTCTTTTGGGCACTGAAGCTTTCTTT
V gene: TRBV9; D gene: TRBD2; clone size: many; J gene: TRBJ2-3; CDR3 protein: CASSVSLAGALTDTQYF; CDR3 DNA: TGTGCCAGCAGCGTAAGTCTAGCGGGCGCCCTCACAGATACGCAGTATTTT
V gene: TRBV24-1; D gene: NA; clone size: many; J gene: TRBJ2-5; CDR3 protein: CATSDSEETQYF; CDR3 DNA: TGTGCCACCAGTGATTCGGAAGAGACCCAGTACTTC
V gene: TRBV6-2/TRBV6-3; D gene: NA; clone size: NA; J gene: TRBJ1-2; CDR3 protein: CASSFTAYGYTF; CDR3 DNA: TGTGCCAGCAGTTTCACAGCATATGGCTACACCTTC
V gene: TRBV6-1; D gene: NA; clone size: few; J gene: TRBJ1-4; CDR3 protein: CASSLVLATNEKLFF; CDR3 DNA: TGTGCCAGTAGCCTCGTTCTTGCAACTAATGAAAAACTGTTTTTT
V gene: TRBV6-1; D gene: TRBD1; clone size: many; J gene: TRBJ2-1; CDR3 protein: CASSPWTGNNEQFF; CDR3 DNA: TGTGCCAGCAGTCCATGGACAGGGAACAATGAGCAGTTCTTC
V gene: TRBV5-1; D gene: TRBD1; clone size: many; J gene: TRBJ1-1; CDR3 protein: CASSSTGFNTEAFF; CDR3 DNA: TGCGCCAGCAGCTCGACAGGGTTCAACACTGAAGCTTTCTTT
V gene: TRBV5-1; D gene: TRBD1; clone size: few; J gene: TRBJ1-6; CDR3 protein: CASQQDRENSPLHF; CDR3 DNA: TGCGCCAGCCAGCAGGACAGGGAGAATTCACCCCTCCACTTT
V gene: TRBV6-2/TRBV6-3; D gene: NA; clone size: NA; J gene: TRBJ2-1; CDR3 protein: CASSRYFRAYSYNEQFF; CDR3 DNA: TGTGCCAGCAGTCGATACTTCAGGGCCTACTCCTACAATGAGCAGTTCTTC
V gene: TRBV2; D gene: NA; clone size: many; J gene: TRBJ1-4; CDR3 protein: CASSVSEGDEKLFF; CDR3 DNA: TGTGCCAGCAGTGTCTCCGAGGGGGATGAAAAACTGTTTTTT